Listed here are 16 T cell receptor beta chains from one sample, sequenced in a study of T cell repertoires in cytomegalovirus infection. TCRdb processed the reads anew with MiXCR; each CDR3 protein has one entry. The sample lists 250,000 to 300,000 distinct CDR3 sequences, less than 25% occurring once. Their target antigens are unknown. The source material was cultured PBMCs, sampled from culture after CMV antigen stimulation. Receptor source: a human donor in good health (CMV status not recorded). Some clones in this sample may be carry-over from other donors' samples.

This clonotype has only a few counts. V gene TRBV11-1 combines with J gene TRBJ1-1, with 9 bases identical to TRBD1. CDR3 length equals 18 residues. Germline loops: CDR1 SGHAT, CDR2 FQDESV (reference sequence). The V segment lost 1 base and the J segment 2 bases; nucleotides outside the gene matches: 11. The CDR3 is CASSLGLFVGQGNTEAFF. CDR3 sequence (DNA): TGTGCCAGCAGCTTAGGTCTGTTCGTGGGACAGGGAAACACTGAAGCTTTCTTT.

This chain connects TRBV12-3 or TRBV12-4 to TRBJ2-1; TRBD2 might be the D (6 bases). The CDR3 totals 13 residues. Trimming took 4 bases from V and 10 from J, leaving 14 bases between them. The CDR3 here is CASSSWRAREQFF. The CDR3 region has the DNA TGTGCCAGCAGTTCGTGGAGGGCTCGGGAGCAGTTCTTC.

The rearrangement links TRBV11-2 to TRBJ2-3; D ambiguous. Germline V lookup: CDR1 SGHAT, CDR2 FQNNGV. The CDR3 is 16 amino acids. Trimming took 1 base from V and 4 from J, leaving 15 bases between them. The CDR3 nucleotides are TGTGCCAGCAGCTTAGTTAAGATTTCGCCCTCAGATACGCAGTATTTT. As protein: CASSLVKISPSDTQYF.

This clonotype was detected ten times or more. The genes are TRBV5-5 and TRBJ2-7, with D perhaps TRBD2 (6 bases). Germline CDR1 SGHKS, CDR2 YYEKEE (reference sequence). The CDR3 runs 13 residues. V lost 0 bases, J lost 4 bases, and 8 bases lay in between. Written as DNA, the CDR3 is TGTGCCAGCAGCTTGGCGGGGGAGTACGAGCAGTACGTC. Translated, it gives CASSLAGEYEQYV.

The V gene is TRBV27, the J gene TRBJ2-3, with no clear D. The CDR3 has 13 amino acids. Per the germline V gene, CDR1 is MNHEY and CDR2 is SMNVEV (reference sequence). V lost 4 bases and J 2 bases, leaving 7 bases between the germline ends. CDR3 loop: CASSSSLTDTQYF. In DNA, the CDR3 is TGTGCCAGCAGTTCCTCCCTCACAGATACGCAGTATTTT.

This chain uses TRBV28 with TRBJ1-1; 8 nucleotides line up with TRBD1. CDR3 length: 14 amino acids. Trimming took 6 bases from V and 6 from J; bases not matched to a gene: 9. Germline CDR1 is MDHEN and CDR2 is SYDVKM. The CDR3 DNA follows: TGTGCCAGCAGAACAGGGGGGGTAGGCTCTGAAGCTTTCTTT. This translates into CASRTGGVGSEAFF.

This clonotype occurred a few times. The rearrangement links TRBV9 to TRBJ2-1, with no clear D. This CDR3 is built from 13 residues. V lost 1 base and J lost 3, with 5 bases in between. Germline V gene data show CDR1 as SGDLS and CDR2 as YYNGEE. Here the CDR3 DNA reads TGTGCCAGCAGCGTAAGTAACTACAATGAGCAGTTCTTC. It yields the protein CASSVSNYNEQFF.

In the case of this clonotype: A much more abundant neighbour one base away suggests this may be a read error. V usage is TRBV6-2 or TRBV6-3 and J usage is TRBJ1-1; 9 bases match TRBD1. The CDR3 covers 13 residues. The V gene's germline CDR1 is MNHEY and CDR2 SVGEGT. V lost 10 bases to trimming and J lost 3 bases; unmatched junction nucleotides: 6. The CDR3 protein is CATRDREYTEAFF. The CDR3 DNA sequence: TGTGCCACCCGGGACAGGGAATACACTGAAGCTTTCTTT.

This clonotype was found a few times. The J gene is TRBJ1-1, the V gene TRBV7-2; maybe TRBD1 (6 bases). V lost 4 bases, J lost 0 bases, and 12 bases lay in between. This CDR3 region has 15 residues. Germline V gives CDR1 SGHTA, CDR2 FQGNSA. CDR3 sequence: CASSSDSNMNTEAFF. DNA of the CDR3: TGTGCCAGCAGCTCGGACAGTAACATGAACACTGAAGCTTTCTTT.

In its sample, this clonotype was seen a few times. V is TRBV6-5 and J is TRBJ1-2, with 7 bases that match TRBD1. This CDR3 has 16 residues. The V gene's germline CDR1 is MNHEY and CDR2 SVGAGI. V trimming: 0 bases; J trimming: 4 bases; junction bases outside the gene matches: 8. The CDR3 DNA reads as TGTGCCAGCAGTTACTCGCGGGTCGGACAGGTCTATGGCTACACCTTC. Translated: CASSYSRVGQVYGYTF.

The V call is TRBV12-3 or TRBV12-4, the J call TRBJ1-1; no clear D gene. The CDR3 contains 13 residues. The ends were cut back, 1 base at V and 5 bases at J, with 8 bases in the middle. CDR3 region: CASSLGVWTEAFF. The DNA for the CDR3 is TGTGCCAGCAGTTTAGGTGTTTGGACTGAAGCTTTCTTT.

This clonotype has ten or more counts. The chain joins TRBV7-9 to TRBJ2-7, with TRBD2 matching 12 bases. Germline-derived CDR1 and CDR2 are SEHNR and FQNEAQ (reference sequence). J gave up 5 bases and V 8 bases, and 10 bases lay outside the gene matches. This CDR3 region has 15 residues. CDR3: CASERLAGGPNEQYV. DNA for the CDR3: TGTGCCAGCGAAAGGCTAGCGGGAGGGCCCAACGAGCAGTACGTC.

The CDR3 protein is CASSARTGGYEQFF. The CDR3 DNA follows: TGTGCCAGCAGCGCCAGGACAGGGGGTTACGAGCAGTTCTTC. J is TRBJ2-1 and V is TRBV13, with TRBD1 identical over 10 bases. CDR3 length equals 14 residues. Trimming removed 5 bases from V and 10 bases from J; junction bases left unmatched: 8. Germline assignment: CDR1 PRHDT and CDR2 FYEKMQ (reference sequence).

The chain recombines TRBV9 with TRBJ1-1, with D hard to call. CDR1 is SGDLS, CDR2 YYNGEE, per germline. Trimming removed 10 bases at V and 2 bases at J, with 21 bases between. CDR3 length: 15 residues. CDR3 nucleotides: TGTGCCTCCACAGATATCGGGTTAATTAACACTGAAGCTTTCTTT. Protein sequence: CASTDIGLINTEAFF.

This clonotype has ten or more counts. The DNA of the CDR3 is TGTGCCAGCAGCTTAGACCCAACGGGAGGTCCGTACAATGAGCAGTTCTTC. Protein: CASSLDPTGGPYNEQFF. The chain recombines TRBV7-2 with TRBJ2-1; TRBD2 aligns across 7 bases. The CDR3 runs 17 residues. Germline-derived CDR1 and CDR2 are SGHTA and FQGNSA. J lost 4 bases, V lost 1 base, and 10 bases had no gene match.

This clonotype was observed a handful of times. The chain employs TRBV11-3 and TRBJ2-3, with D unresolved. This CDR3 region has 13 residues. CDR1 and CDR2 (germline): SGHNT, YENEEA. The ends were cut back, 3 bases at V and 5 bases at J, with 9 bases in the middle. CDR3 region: CASSLGSQDTQYF. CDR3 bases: TGTGCCAGCAGCTTGGGTAGTCAAGATACGCAGTATTTT.